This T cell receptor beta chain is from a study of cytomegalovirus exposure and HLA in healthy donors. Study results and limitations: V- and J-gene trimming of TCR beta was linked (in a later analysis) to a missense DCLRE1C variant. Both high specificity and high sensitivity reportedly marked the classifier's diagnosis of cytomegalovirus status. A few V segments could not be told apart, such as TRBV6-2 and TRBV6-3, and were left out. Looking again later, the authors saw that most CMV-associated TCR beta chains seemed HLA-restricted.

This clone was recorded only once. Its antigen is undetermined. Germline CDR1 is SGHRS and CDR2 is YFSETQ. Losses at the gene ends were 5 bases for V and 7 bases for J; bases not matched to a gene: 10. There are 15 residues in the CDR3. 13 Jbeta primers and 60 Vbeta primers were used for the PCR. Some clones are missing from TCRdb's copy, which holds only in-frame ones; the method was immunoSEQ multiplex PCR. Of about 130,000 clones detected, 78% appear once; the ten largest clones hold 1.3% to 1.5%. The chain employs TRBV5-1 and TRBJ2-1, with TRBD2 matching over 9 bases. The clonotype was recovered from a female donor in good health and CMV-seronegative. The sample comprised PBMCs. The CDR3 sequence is CASSTLAGPRNEQFF. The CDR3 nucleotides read TGCGCCAGCAGTACTCTAGCGGGGCCCCGGAATGAGCAGTTCTTC.